This TCR beta chain came from a study of blood T cell repertoires in COVID-19. The V gene's germline CDR1 is LNHDA and CDR2 SQIVND (reference sequence). The CDR3 loop spans 14 amino acids. The V end lost 6 bases, the J end lost 2 bases, and 14 bases lay between the germline ends. Study members were between roughly 18 and 100 years old and lived in approximately 25 US regions. Clinical history as reported by participants underpinned cohort assignment. Cohort 3 recovered donors had two negative PCRs, clearance, or symptom resolution. The protocol was immunoSEQ multiplex PCR, while the TCRdb copy is restricted to in-frame clones and leaves out a portion. Of 100,000 to 150,000 clones in the sample, 86% were seen once.

The receptor's source is a woman between 45 and 65 years old who had recovered from COVID-19. The chain combines TRBV19 with TRBJ2-7; D possibly corresponds to TRBD2 (6 bases). The sequencing input was PBMCs or T cells enriched from blood (not recorded which). The CDR3 DNA is TGTGCCAGTAGCCTTTCTGGCGGGGCCTACGAGCAGTACTTC. Its translation: CASSLSGGAYEQYF.